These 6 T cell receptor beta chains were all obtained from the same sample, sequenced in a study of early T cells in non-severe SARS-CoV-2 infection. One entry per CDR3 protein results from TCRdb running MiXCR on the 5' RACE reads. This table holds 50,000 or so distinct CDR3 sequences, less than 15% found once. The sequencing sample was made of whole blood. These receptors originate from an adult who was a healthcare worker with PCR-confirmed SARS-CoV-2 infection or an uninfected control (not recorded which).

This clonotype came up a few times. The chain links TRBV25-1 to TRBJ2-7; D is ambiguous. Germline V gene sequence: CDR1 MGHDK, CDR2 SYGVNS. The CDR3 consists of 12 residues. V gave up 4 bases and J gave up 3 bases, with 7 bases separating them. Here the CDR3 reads CASSGHFYEQYF. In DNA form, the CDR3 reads TGTGCCAGCAGTGGTCATTTCTACGAGCAGTACTTC.

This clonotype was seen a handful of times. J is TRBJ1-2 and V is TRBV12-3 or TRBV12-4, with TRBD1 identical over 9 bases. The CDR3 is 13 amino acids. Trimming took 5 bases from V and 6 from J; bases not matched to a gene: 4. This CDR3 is CASSPGQGHGYTF. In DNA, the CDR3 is TGTGCCAGCAGTCCGGGACAGGGTCATGGCTACACCTTC.

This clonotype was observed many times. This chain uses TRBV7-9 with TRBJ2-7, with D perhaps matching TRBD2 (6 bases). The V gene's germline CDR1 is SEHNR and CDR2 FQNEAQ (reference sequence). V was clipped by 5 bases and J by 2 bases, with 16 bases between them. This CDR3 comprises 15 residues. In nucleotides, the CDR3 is TGTGCCAGCAGCCCTCCCAATAGCGGAGCCTACGAGCAGTACTTC. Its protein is CASSPPNSGAYEQYF.

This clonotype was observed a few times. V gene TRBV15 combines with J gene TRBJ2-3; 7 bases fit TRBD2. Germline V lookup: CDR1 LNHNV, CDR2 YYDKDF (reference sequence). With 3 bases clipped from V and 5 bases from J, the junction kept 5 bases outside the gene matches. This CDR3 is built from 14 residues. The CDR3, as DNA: TGTGCCACCAGCAGGGACTGGGGGGGAGATACGCAGTATTTT. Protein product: CATSRDWGGDTQYF.

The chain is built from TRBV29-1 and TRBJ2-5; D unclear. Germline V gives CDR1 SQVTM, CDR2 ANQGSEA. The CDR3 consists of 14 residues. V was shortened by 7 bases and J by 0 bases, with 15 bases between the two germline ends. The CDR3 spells CSALTQVNQETQYF. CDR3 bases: TGCAGCGCCTTAACGCAGGTCAACCAAGAGACCCAGTACTTC.

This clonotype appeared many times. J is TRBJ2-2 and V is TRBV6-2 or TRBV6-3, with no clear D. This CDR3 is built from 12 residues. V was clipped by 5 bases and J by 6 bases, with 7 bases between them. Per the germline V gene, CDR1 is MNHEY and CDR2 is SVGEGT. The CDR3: CASSRSPGELFF. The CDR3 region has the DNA TGTGCCAGCAGTCGGTCCCCCGGGGAGCTGTTTTTT.